This is a list of T cell receptor beta chains from one sample in a study of cytomegalovirus exposure and HLA in healthy donors. Sequencing used immunoSEQ multiplex PCR; TCRdb keeps in-frame clones, though not all of them. The sample gives approximately 200,000 clones, approximately 85% of which show up once; over 1.5% is in the top ten. Material for sequencing was PBMCs. The receptor source for this set is a girl aged 10 to 17 in good health and CMV-seropositive. CDR3s include the opening cysteine and the closing phenylalanine or tryptophan. Fields, in order: clone size, V gene, J gene, D gene, CDR3 DNA, CDR3 protein. The D gene is left open where the match is weak. Some rows mark clone size as missing; the rest say once, few, many or name a class of expanded clone.

few	TRBV4-3	TRBJ2-3	TRBD2	TGCGCCAGCAGCCAAGATCCCCCAGGGAGCGGGGGGCCAGATACGCAGTATTTT	CASSQDPPGSGGPDTQYF
-	TRBV2	TRBJ2-3	TRBD2	TGTGCCAGCACCGCGGGAATGGGGACTAGTAGGTATTTT	CASTAGMGTSRYF
few	TRBV6-5	TRBJ2-7	-	TGTGCCAGCAGTTATCTACAGGGCAACAACGAGCAGTACTTC	CASSYLQGNNEQYF
-	TRBV9	TRBJ1-1	-	TGTGCCAGCAGCGCGTCAGGGATGAACACTGAAGCTTTCTTT	CASSASGMNTEAFF
-	TRBV14	TRBJ1-4	-	TGTGCCAGCAGCCCTAGACAGACTAATGAAAAACTGTTTTTT	CASSPRQTNEKLFF
-	TRBV27	TRBJ2-2	TRBD1	TGTGCCAGCCCTAGACAGGGCGGGGAGCTGTTTTTT	CASPRQGGELFF
-	TRBV11-2	TRBJ2-7	TRBD1	TGTGCCAGCAGCTTCACAGGGGACCACGAGCAGTACTTC	CASSFTGDHEQYF
-	TRBV10-1	TRBJ2-5	-	TGCGCCAGCAGTGAGTCGTATCTCGGACAGCAGGAGACCCAGTACTTC	CASSESYLGQQETQYF
-	TRBV4-2	TRBJ2-5	-	TGTGCCAGCAGCACTTTAGCGGCCCAAGAGACCCAGTACTTC	CASSTLAAQETQYF
-	TRBV12-5	TRBJ2-7	-	TGTGCTAGTGGTTTGGTATGGCCAGGGCAGTACTTC	CASGLVWPGQYF
few	TRBV11-2	TRBJ1-4	TRBD1	TGTGCCAGCAGCTTAGTTGGCGACAGGGGCAATGAAAAACTGTTTTTT	CASSLVGDRGNEKLFF
-	TRBV11-2	TRBJ2-2	-	TGTGCCAGCAGCCCGGAGTGGGGGGAGCTGTTTTTT	CASSPEWGELFF
-	TRBV4-3	TRBJ2-3	TRBD1	TGCGCCAGCAGCCAAGCTCCGACAGGGTATTATCCGCAGTATTTT	CASSQAPTGYYPQYF
-	TRBV7-2	TRBJ1-5	-	TGTGCCAGCAGCTTGGGGCTAGGGGGTCAGCCCCAGCATTTT	CASSLGLGGQPQHF
-	TRBV18	TRBJ2-1	TRBD2	TGTGCCAGCTCACCTAGCGGGGGGGTTTACAATGAGCAGTTCTTC	CASSPSGGVYNEQFF
-	TRBV4-1	TRBJ1-4	-	TGCGCCAGCAGCCAAGTCGGAAGGGGGAATGAAAAACTGTTTTTT	CASSQVGRGNEKLFF
-	TRBV20-1	TRBJ1-1	-	TGCAGCCCCTTCCAGGGCACTGAAGCTTTCTTT	CSPFQGTEAFF
-	TRBV4-3	TRBJ2-7	TRBD1	TGCGCCAGCAGCCAGGTAAACAGGGGGCCAGGATTCTACGAGCAGTACTTC	CASSQVNRGPGFYEQYF
-	TRBV11-2	TRBJ2-7	-	TGTGCCAGCAGCTCCCTGGGTCGCGGCAGAGAAGACTACGAGCAGTACTTC	CASSSLGRGREDYEQYF
-	TRBV20-1	TRBJ1-1	-	TGCAGTGCTAGCCGAGAGGCTGAAGCTTTCTTT	CSASREAEAFF
-	TRBV5-1	TRBJ2-5	TRBD2	TGCGCCAGCAGCCCGGGGGGCCAAGAGACCCAGTACTTC	CASSPGGQETQYF
-	TRBV9	TRBJ1-2	TRBD1	TGTGCCAGCAGCGAGAGGGGACAGGGCTTGGGTGGCTACACCTTC	CASSERGQGLGGYTF
-	TRBV19	TRBJ2-3	TRBD1	TGTGCCATCAGGGGACAGGGAGCAGATACGCAGTATTTT	CAIRGQGADTQYF
-	TRBV6-5	TRBJ2-7	-	TGTGCCAGCAGGAGGGGGGGCCTTGACTCCTACGAGCAGTACTTC	CASRRGGLDSYEQYF
-	TRBV4-1	TRBJ2-3	-	TGCGCCAGCAGACCCTTTGGGGGGGCCACCAGCACAGATACGCAGTATTTT	CASRPFGGATSTDTQYF
-	TRBV5-6	TRBJ1-2	-	TGTGCCAGCAGTATTGAGGGGGGGACCCATCACCCTACCTTC	CASSIEGGTHHPTF
-	TRBV4-2	TRBJ2-1	TRBD2	TGTGCCAGCAGCCTGACTAGCGGGGGGAACAATGAGCAGTTCTTC	CASSLTSGGNNEQFF
-	TRBV7-8	TRBJ1-5	-	TGTGCCAGCAGCTTAGGAACAGGGATATTGGGCAATCAGCCCCAGCATTTT	CASSLGTGILGNQPQHF
few	TRBV7-2	TRBJ1-1	TRBD1	TGTGCCAGCAGCCCACAGACAGGGGCGTTGCACACTGAAGCTTTCTTT	CASSPQTGALHTEAFF
-	TRBV7-9	TRBJ2-7	-	TGTGCCAGCAGCACGGGGTTAGACTACGAGCAGTACTTC	CASSTGLDYEQYF
-	TRBV5-1	TRBJ1-2	-	TGCGCCAGCAGACTGTTAAGGGAGGGGAACTATGGCTACACCTTC	CASRLLREGNYGYTF